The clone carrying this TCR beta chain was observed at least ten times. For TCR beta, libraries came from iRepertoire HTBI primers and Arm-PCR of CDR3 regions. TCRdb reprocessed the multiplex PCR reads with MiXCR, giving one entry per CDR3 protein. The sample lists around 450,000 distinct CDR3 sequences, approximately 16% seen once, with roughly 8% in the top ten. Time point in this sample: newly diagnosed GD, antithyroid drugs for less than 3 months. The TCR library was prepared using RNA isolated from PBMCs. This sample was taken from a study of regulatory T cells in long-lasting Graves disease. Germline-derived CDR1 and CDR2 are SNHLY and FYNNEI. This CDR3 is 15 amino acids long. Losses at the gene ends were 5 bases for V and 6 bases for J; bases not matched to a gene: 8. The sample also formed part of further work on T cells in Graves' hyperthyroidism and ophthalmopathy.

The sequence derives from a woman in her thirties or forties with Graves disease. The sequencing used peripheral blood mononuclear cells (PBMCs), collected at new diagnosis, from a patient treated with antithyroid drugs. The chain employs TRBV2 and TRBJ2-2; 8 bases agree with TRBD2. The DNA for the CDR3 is TGTGCCAGCAGTCCCGGGACTAGTTTAGCCGGGGAGCTGTTTTTT. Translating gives CASSPGTSLAGELFF.